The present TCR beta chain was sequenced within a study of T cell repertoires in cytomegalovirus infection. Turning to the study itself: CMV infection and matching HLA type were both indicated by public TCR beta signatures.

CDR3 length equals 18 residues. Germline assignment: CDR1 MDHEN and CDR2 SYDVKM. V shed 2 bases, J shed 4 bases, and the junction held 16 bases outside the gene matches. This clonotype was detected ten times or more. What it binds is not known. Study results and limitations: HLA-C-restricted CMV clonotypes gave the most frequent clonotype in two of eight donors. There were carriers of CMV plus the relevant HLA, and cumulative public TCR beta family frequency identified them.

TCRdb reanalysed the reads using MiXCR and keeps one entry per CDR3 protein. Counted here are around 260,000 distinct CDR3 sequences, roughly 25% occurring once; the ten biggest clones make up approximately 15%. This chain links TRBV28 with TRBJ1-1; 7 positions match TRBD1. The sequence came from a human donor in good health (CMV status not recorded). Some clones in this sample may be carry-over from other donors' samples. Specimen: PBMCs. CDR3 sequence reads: CASSLPPMTGFGRTEAFF. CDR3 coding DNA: TGTGCCAGCAGTTTACCTCCCATGACAGGGTTCGGTCGCACTGAAGCTTTCTTT.